These T cell receptor beta chains were read from a single sample in a study of T cells in Graves' hyperthyroidism and ophthalmopathy. TCRdb ran MiXCR on the multiplex PCR reads and lists one entry per CDR3 protein. The data show about 610,000 distinct CDR3 sequences, more than 15% seen once. Specimen: blood. The receptors stem from a woman aged 40 to 50 with Graves' ophthalmopathy. The CDR3 runs from the conserved cysteine through the conserved F or W. A D gene is named only where the DNA matches it firmly. Clone sizes are given selectively: once, few, many, or a class where the clone is expanded.

CDR3 DNA: TGTGCCAGCAGCTTATCCGGGGCCCACACCGGGGAGCTGTTTTTT
CDR3 protein: CASSLSGAHTGELFF
D gene: .
J gene: TRBJ2-2
V gene: TRBV11-3
clone size: few

CDR3 DNA: TGTGCCATCAGGGATCTGACAGACAATAATTCACCCCTCCACTTT
CDR3 protein: CAIRDLTDNNSPLHF
D gene: .
J gene: TRBJ1-6
V gene: TRBV10-3
clone size: .

CDR3 DNA: TGCGCCAGCAGCTTGGCAGGGGGAGGGACTGAAGCTTTCTTT
CDR3 protein: CASSLAGGGTEAFF
D gene: TRBD1
J gene: TRBJ1-1
V gene: TRBV7-9
clone size: many

CDR3 DNA: TGTGCCAGCAGCCAAGATGTGCGACAGCCCCAGCATTTT
CDR3 protein: CASSQDVRQPQHF
D gene: .
J gene: TRBJ1-5
V gene: TRBV3-1
clone size: many

CDR3 DNA: TGCAGCGTTGAAGGGGGTGGGACTGAAGCTTTCTTT
CDR3 protein: CSVEGGGTEAFF
D gene: .
J gene: TRBJ1-1
V gene: TRBV29-1
clone size: few

CDR3 DNA: TGTGCCAGCAGCCAAGTGGTTAGGGCGCAGGGTAGAGCTGGAAACACCATATATTTT
CDR3 protein: CASSQVVRAQGRAGNTIYF
D gene: .
J gene: TRBJ1-3
V gene: TRBV3-1
clone size: many

CDR3 DNA: TGTGCCAGCAGCCGTGGGACAGCTAACACTGAAGCTTTCTTT
CDR3 protein: CASSRGTANTEAFF
D gene: TRBD1
J gene: TRBJ1-1
V gene: TRBV3-1
clone size: many

CDR3 DNA: TGTGCCAGCACGGGTAGCGGCCGGATCACCGGGGAGCTGTTTTTT
CDR3 protein: CASTGSGRITGELFF
D gene: .
J gene: TRBJ2-2
V gene: TRBV2
clone size: many

CDR3 DNA: TGTGCCAGCAGACAGGGGGCTCTTGGAAACACCATATATTTT
CDR3 protein: CASRQGALGNTIYF
D gene: TRBD1
J gene: TRBJ1-3
V gene: TRBV2
clone size: many

CDR3 DNA: TGTGCCAGCGTACAGGGGGCTAAAGGCTACACCTTC
CDR3 protein: CASVQGAKGYTF
D gene: TRBD1
J gene: TRBJ1-2
V gene: TRBV6-1
clone size: .

CDR3 DNA: TGTGCCATCAGTGAGTCGGGACAAGGACTCTATGGCTACACCTTC
CDR3 protein: CAISESGQGLYGYTF
D gene: .
J gene: TRBJ1-2
V gene: TRBV10-3
clone size: few

CDR3 DNA: TGTGCCAGCAGTTACTCGAGAGGGGGAACCTATGGCTACACCTTC
CDR3 protein: CASSYSRGGTYGYTF
D gene: .
J gene: TRBJ1-2
V gene: TRBV6-5
clone size: .

CDR3 DNA: TGTGCCACCAGGGACACCCTTAGCACAGATACGCAGTATTTT
CDR3 protein: CATRDTLSTDTQYF
D gene: .
J gene: TRBJ2-3
V gene: TRBV24-1
clone size: .

CDR3 DNA: TGTGCCAGCAGCGCATCGGGGGTCCAAGAGACCCAGTACTTC
CDR3 protein: CASSASGVQETQYF
D gene: .
J gene: TRBJ2-5
V gene: TRBV7-2
clone size: many

CDR3 DNA: TGTGCCAGCAGGGGGATCAGTCAGCCCCAGCATTTT
CDR3 protein: CASRGISQPQHF
D gene: .
J gene: TRBJ1-5
V gene: TRBV2
clone size: many

CDR3 DNA: TGTGCCTGGAGTAGGGGTTCTAACTATGGCTACACCTTC
CDR3 protein: CAWSRGSNYGYTF
D gene: .
J gene: TRBJ1-2
V gene: TRBV30
clone size: few

CDR3 DNA: TGTGCCAGCAGTTCCATACCCCCCGATACGCAGTATTTT
CDR3 protein: CASSSIPPDTQYF
D gene: .
J gene: TRBJ2-3
V gene: TRBV27
clone size: many

CDR3 DNA: TGCGCCAGCCAGAGGGACCCCGGGGAGGAGACCCAGTACTTC
CDR3 protein: CASQRDPGEETQYF
D gene: .
J gene: TRBJ2-5
V gene: TRBV5-1
clone size: many

CDR3 DNA: TGTGCCAGCACGTGGAGGAACACTGAAGCTTTCTTT
CDR3 protein: CASTWRNTEAFF
D gene: .
J gene: TRBJ1-1
V gene: TRBV6-1
clone size: few

CDR3 DNA: TGCAGTGCTAGAGGAGACAGGGGAGGGACTGAAGCTTTCTTT
CDR3 protein: CSARGDRGGTEAFF
D gene: TRBD1
J gene: TRBJ1-1
V gene: TRBV20-1
clone size: many

CDR3 DNA: TGTGCCTACAGTGGGGGTAATGAGCAGTTCTTC
CDR3 protein: CAYSGGNEQFF
D gene: .
J gene: TRBJ2-1
V gene: TRBV30
clone size: .

CDR3 DNA: TGTGCCAGCAGTGGTTCTAGCTGGCAGTCCTACAATGAGCAGTTCTTC
CDR3 protein: CASSGSSWQSYNEQFF
D gene: .
J gene: TRBJ2-1
V gene: TRBV6-1
clone size: once

CDR3 DNA: TGTGCCAGCAGCCCCGCCCGACAGGGAAGCTACGGGCAGTACTTC
CDR3 protein: CASSPARQGSYGQYF
D gene: TRBD1
J gene: TRBJ2-7
V gene: TRBV27
clone size: .

CDR3 DNA: TGTGCCAGCAGGCCCTACGCGGGGGCCACGTACGAGCAGTACTTC
CDR3 protein: CASRPYAGATYEQYF
D gene: .
J gene: TRBJ2-7
V gene: TRBV6-1
clone size: few

CDR3 DNA: TGTGCCAGCAGTTACTCGACAGGACTAGCGGGGGCGGAGACCCAGTACTTC
CDR3 protein: CASSYSTGLAGAETQYF
D gene: TRBD2
J gene: TRBJ2-5
V gene: TRBV6-2/TRBV6-3
clone size: many

CDR3 DNA: TGTGCCATCGCCACTGGGACTAGCGGGGACAATGAGCAGTTCTTC
CDR3 protein: CAIATGTSGDNEQFF
D gene: TRBD2
J gene: TRBJ2-1
V gene: TRBV7-9
clone size: many

CDR3 DNA: TGTGCCAGCAGCGACGGACAGATCGAGACCCAGTACTTC
CDR3 protein: CASSDGQIETQYF
D gene: .
J gene: TRBJ2-5
V gene: TRBV6-1
clone size: few

CDR3 DNA: TGTGCCAGCAGCGGGTCCATGGCCACTGAAGCTTTCTTT
CDR3 protein: CASSGSMATEAFF
D gene: .
J gene: TRBJ1-1
V gene: TRBV14
clone size: .

CDR3 DNA: TGTGCCAGCAGCTTGGGACTAGCGGGAGCCGGGGAGCTGTTTTTT
CDR3 protein: CASSLGLAGAGELFF
D gene: TRBD2
J gene: TRBJ2-2
V gene: TRBV7-3
clone size: many

CDR3 DNA: TGTGCCACCAGCAGAGAGAGCGGGAGGGTTTACAATGAGCAGTTCTTC
CDR3 protein: CATSRESGRVYNEQFF
D gene: TRBD2
J gene: TRBJ2-1
V gene: TRBV15
clone size: many

CDR3 DNA: TGTGCCAGCAGTGTTCAGAGGGGGGACTTTCTTACCTACGAGCAGTACTTC
CDR3 protein: CASSVQRGDFLTYEQYF
D gene: .
J gene: TRBJ2-7
V gene: TRBV2
clone size: many

CDR3 DNA: TGTGCCAGCAGTTCCATTTGGGACGGCAAAAACATTCAGTACTTC
CDR3 protein: CASSSIWDGKNIQYF
D gene: .
J gene: TRBJ2-4
V gene: TRBV28
clone size: many

CDR3 DNA: TGTGCCAGCAGTGGTTGGGTGACCGAGCAGTTCTTC
CDR3 protein: CASSGWVTEQFF
D gene: .
J gene: TRBJ2-1
V gene: TRBV6-1
clone size: few

CDR3 DNA: TGTGCCAGCAGCAAAAACACCGGACAGATAGATGAAGCTTTCTTT
CDR3 protein: CASSKNTGQIDEAFF
D gene: .
J gene: TRBJ1-1
V gene: TRBV3-1
clone size: many

CDR3 DNA: TGTGCCACCTCTCCCGGGACAGGCTACAATGAGCAGTTCTTC
CDR3 protein: CATSPGTGYNEQFF
D gene: TRBD1
J gene: TRBJ2-1
V gene: TRBV18
clone size: .

CDR3 DNA: TGCAGTGCTAGAGATCTTCGTGGGCTAGCGGGAAGAGGCACAGATACGCAGTATTTT
CDR3 protein: CSARDLRGLAGRGTDTQYF
D gene: TRBD2
J gene: TRBJ2-3
V gene: TRBV20-1
clone size: .

CDR3 DNA: TGTGCCAGCAGCCTAGCACGGAAGCGGGACACCGGGGAGCTGTTTTTT
CDR3 protein: CASSLARKRDTGELFF
D gene: .
J gene: TRBJ2-2
V gene: TRBV7-2
clone size: few

CDR3 DNA: TGTGCCTGGACCCCAGGGTTGCAACACTATGGCTACACCTTC
CDR3 protein: CAWTPGLQHYGYTF
D gene: .
J gene: TRBJ1-2
V gene: TRBV30
clone size: .

CDR3 DNA: TGTGCCAGCTCACCGGGACTAGCGGGGGACAGCAATGAGCAGTTCTTC
CDR3 protein: CASSPGLAGDSNEQFF
D gene: TRBD2
J gene: TRBJ2-1
V gene: TRBV18
clone size: many

CDR3 DNA: TGTGCCAGCAGTGTAAGGACAGGGGGTTCCCACGAGCAGTACTTC
CDR3 protein: CASSVRTGGSHEQYF
D gene: TRBD1
J gene: TRBJ2-7
V gene: TRBV12-3/TRBV12-4
clone size: once

CDR3 DNA: TGTGCCAGCAGTGGGCAGTTCTATGGCTACACCTTC
CDR3 protein: CASSGQFYGYTF
D gene: .
J gene: TRBJ1-2
V gene: TRBV2
clone size: .

CDR3 DNA: TGTGCCAGCAGATCCGGACCGACTAGCGGGAGAAGCCAAGAGACCCAGTACTTC
CDR3 protein: CASRSGPTSGRSQETQYF
D gene: TRBD2
J gene: TRBJ2-5
V gene: TRBV2
clone size: .

CDR3 DNA: TGCGCCAGCAGTACGGGACAGGGGTTCATTCAGTACTTC
CDR3 protein: CASSTGQGFIQYF
D gene: TRBD1
J gene: TRBJ2-4
V gene: TRBV10-2
clone size: few

CDR3 DNA: TGTGCCAGCAGCCGCCGTGTGTCGAACACTGAAGCTTTCTTT
CDR3 protein: CASSRRVSNTEAFF
D gene: .
J gene: TRBJ1-1
V gene: TRBV11-1
clone size: many

CDR3 DNA: TGTGCCAGTCAAATCTCCGGGCCCACCATGAACACTGAAGCTTTCTTT
CDR3 protein: CASQISGPTMNTEAFF
D gene: .
J gene: TRBJ1-1
V gene: TRBV6-1
clone size: .

CDR3 DNA: TGTGCCATCAGCCCGGACAGGGACGCCTATGGCTACACCTTC
CDR3 protein: CAISPDRDAYGYTF
D gene: TRBD1
J gene: TRBJ1-2
V gene: TRBV10-3
clone size: .

CDR3 DNA: TGTGCCAGCAGTTCCTGGACTAGCGGGAGAAACATTCAGTACTTC
CDR3 protein: CASSSWTSGRNIQYF
D gene: TRBD2
J gene: TRBJ2-4
V gene: TRBV27
clone size: .

CDR3 DNA: TGTGCCAGCAGTTCCGCCCATGAGCAGTTCTTC
CDR3 protein: CASSSAHEQFF
D gene: .
J gene: TRBJ2-1
V gene: TRBV12-3/TRBV12-4
clone size: few